The present T cell receptor beta chain was sequenced within a study of cytomegalovirus exposure and HLA in healthy donors. The PCR used 60 Vbeta and 13 Jbeta primers. Method: immunoSEQ multiplex PCR; TCRdb's copy keeps in-frame clones and lacks some. The sample totals around 100,000 clones. The V and J ends lost 5 bases and 10 bases, in that order; junction bases with no gene match: 8. Germline CDR1 SGHAT, CDR2 FQNNGV. This CDR3 has 13 residues. The V and J genes are TRBV11-2 and TRBJ2-1, with 7 positions matching TRBD1. Sequencing was performed on PBMCs. The receptor comes from a man in his forties or fifties in good health and CMV-seronegative. CDR3 protein: CASSLTGEDEQFF. Here the CDR3 DNA reads TGTGCCAGCAGCCTCACAGGGGAAGACGAGCAGTTCTTC.